The 32 T cell receptor beta chains below all came from one sample that was sequenced in a study of OX40 agonist ivuxolimab in advanced cancers. The receptor library was made with the immunoSEQ multiplex PCR assay. This immuneACCESS table, as held by TCRdb, lists in-frame sequences with V and J called but not all clones. Of the missing ones, under half trace to an unresolved V gene in checked studies; the others have no known cause. Counted in this sample were 68,000 or so clones; 91% of them appeared once. The ten largest make up 0.85% to 1.2% of the sample. The specimen comprised CD4+ or CD8+ T cells sorted from blood, sampled in a trial of the OX40 agonist ivuxolimab. The source of these receptors is an adult with an advanced solid tumor such as melanoma, head and neck, liver or kidney cancer.

CDR3 region: CASSLEYRGSGNTIYF. The CDR3 DNA is TGTGCCAGCAGCTTAGAATACAGGGGGTCAGGAAACACCATATATTTT. The chain uses TRBV11-2 and TRBJ1-3; 8 nucleotides match TRBD1. The CDR3 runs to 16 residues. The V and J ends lost 0 bases and 4 bases, in that order; junction bases with no gene match: 5. Germline CDR1 reads SGHAT; CDR2 reads FQNNGV. Full variable domain (remainder filled in from reference TRBV11-2 and TRBJ1-3): EAGVAQSPRYKIIEKRQSVAFWCNPISGHATLYWYQQILGQGPKLLIQFQNNGVVDDSQLPKDRFSAERLKGVDSTLKIQPAKLEDSAVYLCASSLEYRGSGNTIYFGEGSWLTVV.

V is TRBV28 and J is TRBJ2-2, with TRBD1 as a possible D gene (5 bases). CDR3 size: 12 residues. Trimming cost V 6 bases and J 6 bases, with 8 bases left between them. The V gene's germline CDR1 is MDHEN and CDR2 SYDVKM. The CDR3 DNA reads as TGTGCCAGCAGATTGGGGCCCGGGGAGCTGTTTTTT. Residues: CASRLGPGELFF.

This chain links TRBV5-6 with TRBJ2-1, with 7 bases that match TRBD2. Germline assignment: CDR1 SGHDT and CDR2 YYEEEE. This CDR3 contains 17 residues. The ends lost 6 bases at V and 0 bases at J; junction bases unmatched: 12. DNA for the CDR3: TGTGCCAGCAACCTCTGGGGGGGGAAAAGCTCCTACAATGAGCAGTTCTTC. Translated: CASNLWGGKSSYNEQFF.

This clone was detected once. V gene TRBV9 combines with J gene TRBJ2-4, with 8 bases fitting TRBD2. CDR3 length: 16 residues. The germline gives CDR1 SGDLS, CDR2 YYNGEE. The trim removed 4 bases at V and 7 bases at J, leaving 13 bases unmatched. Here the CDR3 DNA reads TGTGCCAGCAGCCCCTTCGGAAGCGGGGGTTCGAACATTCAGTACTTC. It codes for CASSPFGSGGSNIQYF.

The CDR3 here is CAWSQGALNQPQHF. Written as DNA, the CDR3 is TGTGCCTGGAGCCAGGGGGCTCTCAATCAGCCCCAGCATTTT. The chain is built from TRBV30 and TRBJ1-5; 8 bases are shared with TRBD1. The V and J ends lost 3 bases and 3 bases, in that order; junction bases with no gene match: 4. The CDR3 runs to 14 residues. From germline, CDR1 is GTSNPN and CDR2 SVGIG (reference sequence).

The chain couples TRBV5-6 to TRBJ2-3, with TRBD1 as a possible D gene (6 bases). Trimming took off 3 bases at V and 2 bases at J, with 13 bases between the two ends. The CDR3 spans 15 residues. The germline CDR1 and CDR2 sequences are SGHDT and YYEEEE. DNA for the CDR3: TGTGCCAGCAGCTCGGGACATCTAATCACAGATACGCAGTATTTT. It codes for CASSSGHLITDTQYF. The full variable domain, in which reference TRBV5-6 and TRBJ2-3 provide the parts outside the CDR3, is DAGVTQSPTHLIKTRGQQVTLRCSPKSGHDTVSWYQQALGQGPQFIFQYYEEEERQRGNFPDRFSGHQFPNYSSELNVNALLLGDSALYLCASSSGHLITDTQYFGPGTRLTVL.

The J gene is TRBJ2-7, the V gene TRBV6-1; no firm D call. This CDR3 is 15 amino acids long. Germline CDR1 reads MNHNS; CDR2 reads SASEGT. Between the trimmed V and J ends, which lost 3 bases and 9 bases, there was a span of 21 bases. The CDR3 loop is CASSESSGPLRWQYF. The CDR3 DNA is TGTGCCAGCAGTGAGTCCTCCGGGCCCCTAAGGTGGCAGTACTTC.

The chain recombines TRBV4-1 with TRBJ1-1, with D tentatively TRBD1 (6 bases). CDR3 length: 13 residues. Per germline, CDR1 MGHRA and CDR2 YSYEKL. V was cut by 4 bases and J by 1 base, with 7 bases left in between. The CDR3 nucleotides read TGCGCCAGCAGCCGACAGGAGAACACTGAAGCTTTCTTT. Amino acid sequence: CASSRQENTEAFF.

This CDR3 reads CASSIQGPNNSPLHF. The CDR3 DNA reads TGTGCCAGCAGCATACAGGGGCCCAATAATTCACCCCTCCACTTT. The chain uses TRBV11-2 and TRBJ1-6; 7 bases align to TRBD1. The V and J ends lost 5 bases and 5 bases, in that order; junction bases with no gene match: 6. The CDR3 sequence is 15 residues long. Germline V gene sequence: CDR1 SGHAT, CDR2 FQNNGV.

The chain links TRBV11-3 to TRBJ2-4; 7 positions agree with TRBD2. The junction had 8 bases not matched to a gene; V was cut back by 3 bases and J by 0 bases. CDR3 length: 17 amino acids. Germline V CDR1 and CDR2: SGHNT, YENEEA. CDR3 protein: CASSLVQVAGAKNIQYF. The CDR3, as DNA: TGTGCCAGCAGCTTGGTCCAAGTAGCGGGAGCCAAAAACATTCAGTACTTC.

This chain links TRBV6-5 with TRBJ1-2; D gene unclear. V lost 0 bases, J lost 1 base, and 6 bases lay in between. This CDR3 has 14 amino acids. Germline assignment: CDR1 MNHEY and CDR2 SVGAGI. CDR3 bases: TGTGCCAGCAGTTACTCGAGAGATAACTATGGCTACACCTTC. This sequence encodes CASSYSRDNYGYTF.

The chain recombines TRBV5-1 with TRBJ1-3, with D hard to call. Germline CDR1 SGHRS, CDR2 YFSETQ. The CDR3 is made up of 15 amino acids. Trimming cost V 0 bases and J 0 bases, with 7 bases left between them. CDR3 DNA: TGCGCCAGCAGCTTGGGAGACACCTCTGGAAACACCATATATTTT. Its protein is CASSLGDTSGNTIYF.

J is TRBJ1-1 and V is TRBV29-1; a weak D match, TRBD1 (5 bases). Trimming removed 2 bases at V and 1 base at J, with 8 bases between. This CDR3 is 13 amino acids long. The germline gives CDR1 SQVTM, CDR2 ANQGSEA. This chain's CDR3 is CSVEQGGNTEAFF. The CDR3 nucleotides read TGCAGCGTTGAACAGGGTGGGAACACTGAAGCTTTCTTT.

The chain combines TRBV7-9 with TRBJ2-7; TRBD1 matches 7 bases. CDR3 length: 15 residues. Germline V gene data show CDR1 as SEHNR and CDR2 as FQNEAQ (reference sequence). Trimming removed 5 bases from V and 0 bases from J; junction bases left unmatched: 7. The CDR3 DNA follows: TGTGCCAGCAGCCAAATAGGGGGCAACTCCTACGAGCAGTACTTC. Translation: CASSQIGGNSYEQYF.

The chain links TRBV18 to TRBJ2-2; D gene unclear. The CDR3 has 12 residues. Germline loops: CDR1 KGHSH, CDR2 LQKENI. With 2 bases removed from V and 6 bases from J, the gap between germline ends came to 4 bases. As DNA, the CDR3 is TGTGCCAGCTCACCAGGGTCCGGGGAGCTGTTTTTT. It translates to CASSPGSGELFF.

There are a few counts of this clone. The chain combines TRBV6-5 with TRBJ2-5; 10 nucleotides agree with TRBD1. Germline CDR1 MNHEY, CDR2 SVGAGI. Unmatched junction bases numbered 2, after V lost 2 bases and J lost 5 bases. The CDR3 sequence is 14 residues long. The chain's CDR3 is CASSYGTGEETQYF. The CDR3 bases are TGTGCCAGCAGTTACGGGACAGGGGAGGAGACCCAGTACTTC.

The chain recombines TRBV19 with TRBJ2-3; possibly TRBD1 or TRBD2 for D (5 bases each). Germline loops: CDR1 LNHDA, CDR2 SQIVND (reference sequence). The length of the CDR3 is 15 residues. The V and J ends lost 4 bases and 4 bases respectively, with 15 bases between them. CDR3 protein: CASSTSGSPADTQYF. CDR3 sequence (DNA): TGTGCCAGTAGTACATCAGGGAGCCCCGCAGATACGCAGTATTTT.

This clone was counted a few times. CDR3 DNA sequence: TGTGCCAGCAGCACCCAGGACAGCCGCTCTAACTATGGCTACACCTTC. Its translation is CASSTQDSRSNYGYTF. The rearrangement links TRBV4-2 to TRBJ1-2; possible D gene TRBD1, 6 bases. CDR3 length: 16 amino acids. V lost 5 bases and J lost 0, with 16 bases in between. Germline assignment: CDR1 LGHNA and CDR2 YNFKEQ.

The chain joins TRBV29-1 to TRBJ2-5; no definite D call. Germline loops: CDR1 SQVTM, CDR2 ANQGSEA. Trimming took 2 bases from V and 2 from J, leaving 12 bases between them. The CDR3 runs 14 residues. CDR3 amino acids: CSVEFPNIQETQYF. CDR3 in DNA: TGCAGCGTTGAATTTCCAAACATACAAGAGACCCAGTACTTC. The full variable domain, with the rest looked up from reference TRBV29-1 and TRBJ2-5, is SAVISQKPSRDICQRGTSLTIQCQVDSQVTMMFWYRQQPGQSLTLIATANQGSEATYESGFVIDKFPISRPNLTFSTLTVSNMSPEDSSIYLCSVEFPNIQETQYFGPGTRLLVL.

The chain joins TRBV19 to TRBJ2-7; 7 bases line up with TRBD1. CDR1 and CDR2 from the germline V gene are LNHDA and SQIVND (reference sequence). The CDR3 runs to 14 residues. J was trimmed by 5 bases and V by 6 bases; bases with no gene match: 10. The CDR3 DNA is TGTGCCAGTAGGGGGACAGCCCTCTCGGACGAGCAGTACTTC. Residues: CASRGTALSDEQYF.

The V call is TRBV7-2, the J call TRBJ1-3; tentative D call: TRBD1 (6 bases). V lost 1 base to trimming and J lost 2 bases, with 15 bases between them. CDR3 length equals 17 residues. Germline-derived CDR1 and CDR2 are SGHTA and FQGNSA. In DNA form, the CDR3 reads TGTGCCAGCAGCTTAGGAACCAGCAGGGGTGCTGGAAACACCATATATTTT. Protein: CASSLGTSRGAGNTIYF. Variable domain in full (rest from reference TRBV7-2 and TRBJ1-3): GAGVSQSPSNKVTEKGKDVELRCDPISGHTALYWYRQSLGQGLEFLIYFQGNSAPDKSGLPSDRFSAERTGGSVSTLTIQRTQQEDSAVYLCASSLGTSRGAGNTIYFGEGSWLTVV.

This clone was found once. The V gene is TRBV15, the J gene TRBJ1-2, with TRBD1 matching 9 bases. The V gene's germline CDR1 is LNHNV and CDR2 YYDKDF (reference sequence). CDR3 length: 16 amino acids. V was pared by 5 bases and J by 6 bases, with 13 bases of the junction left unmatched. CDR3 protein: CATSDFLTGGEDGYTF. In nucleotides, the CDR3 is TGTGCCACCAGCGATTTCCTTACAGGGGGCGAGGATGGCTACACCTTC.

The chain recombines TRBV7-9 with TRBJ2-5, with TRBD1 as a possible D gene (6 bases). Germline lookup yields CDR1 SEHNR and CDR2 FQNEAQ (reference sequence). Trimming cost V 5 bases and J 5 bases, with 12 bases left between them. The CDR3 has 13 amino acids. The CDR3 protein is CASSPTGWETQYF. CDR3 coding DNA: TGTGCCAGCAGCCCAACAGGGTGGGAGACCCAGTACTTC.

This rearrangement joins TRBV11-3 to TRBJ2-7; TRBD2 matches at 10 bases. This CDR3 is 11 amino acids long. Germline V gene lookup returns CDR1 SGHNT and CDR2 YENEEA. CDR3: CASGRATEQYF. CDR3 nucleotides: TGTGCAAGCGGGAGGGCCACCGAGCAGTACTTC.

This chain connects TRBV19 to TRBJ2-1; a possible D gene is TRBD2 (5 bases). The V and J ends lost 6 bases and 6 bases respectively, with 18 bases between them. The germline V gene encodes CDR1 LNHDA and CDR2 SQIVND (reference sequence). The CDR3 runs 15 residues. The CDR3: CASRLLAGTSNEQFF. DNA of the CDR3: TGTGCCAGTAGGCTCCTAGCAGGAACTTCCAATGAGCAGTTCTTC.

This clone has just one count. J is TRBJ1-1 and V is TRBV6-4; D is ambiguous. The CDR3 loop spans 16 amino acids. Germline lookup yields CDR1 MRHNA and CDR2 SNTAGT. The germline V and J ends were trimmed by 3 bases and 1 base, with 15 bases remaining between them. The CDR3 here is CASSERLEFRNTEAFF. The CDR3 coding sequence is TGTGCCAGCAGTGAGCGACTCGAGTTTCGGAACACTGAAGCTTTCTTT.

V and J are TRBV2 and TRBJ2-7, with 10 bases lining up with TRBD1. Germline V lookup: CDR1 SNHLY, CDR2 FYNNEI. V trimming: 5 bases; J trimming: 7 bases; junction bases outside the gene matches: 2. The CDR3 is 12 amino acids. The CDR3 nucleotides read TGTGCCAGCAGTCGGGACAGGGGTGAGCAGTACTTC. This sequence encodes CASSRDRGEQYF.

The chain combines TRBV5-5 with TRBJ1-5; D is unresolved. The CDR3 consists of 14 residues. Germline V gene data show CDR1 as SGHKS and CDR2 as YYEKEE (reference sequence). The V gene lost 0 bases and the J gene lost 7 bases, with 11 bases spanning the gap. The CDR3 sequence is CASSLDTGNQPQHF. The CDR3, as DNA: TGTGCCAGCAGCTTGGACACCGGTAACCAGCCCCAGCATTTT.

The chain employs TRBV25-1 and TRBJ2-5; 8 nucleotides match TRBD1. The V gene end was trimmed by 6 bases and the J gene end by 0 bases; junction bases not matched to a gene: 3. CDR3 length equals 14 residues. The V gene's germline CDR1 is MGHDK and CDR2 SYGVNS. CDR3 region: CASRDRVYQETQYF. The CDR3 nucleotides read TGTGCCAGCAGGGACAGGGTGTACCAAGAGACCCAGTACTTC.

The chain links TRBV2 to TRBJ1-2, with D tentatively TRBD1 (5 bases). Deletions cut 8 bases from V and 8 bases from J, with 18 bases between. The germline V gene encodes CDR1 SNHLY and CDR2 FYNNEI. CDR3 length: 13 amino acids. The CDR3 here is CASVQGSLRGYTF. In DNA form, the CDR3 reads TGTGCCAGCGTGCAGGGTTCATTACGGGGCTACACCTTC.

This chain joins TRBV6-1 and TRBJ2-1; D unresolved. CDR1 is MNHNS and CDR2 is SASEGT in the germline V gene. V lost 6 bases, J lost 7 bases, and 16 bases lay in between. The CDR3 runs to 14 residues. Written as DNA, the CDR3 is TGTGCCAGCAGGGAATTCTCTCAAATGAATGAGCAGTTCTTC. Protein product: CASREFSQMNEQFF.

This chain connects TRBV5-1 to TRBJ1-1; 7 nucleotides match TRBD1. This CDR3 is built from 13 residues. Germline V CDR1 and CDR2: SGHRS, YFSETQ. Trimming at V came to 7 bases and at J to 4 bases, leaving 7 bases not matched to a gene. CDR3 nucleotide sequence: TGCGCCAGCTGGGGACAGAGGATCACTGAAGCTTTCTTT. As protein: CASWGQRITEAFF.